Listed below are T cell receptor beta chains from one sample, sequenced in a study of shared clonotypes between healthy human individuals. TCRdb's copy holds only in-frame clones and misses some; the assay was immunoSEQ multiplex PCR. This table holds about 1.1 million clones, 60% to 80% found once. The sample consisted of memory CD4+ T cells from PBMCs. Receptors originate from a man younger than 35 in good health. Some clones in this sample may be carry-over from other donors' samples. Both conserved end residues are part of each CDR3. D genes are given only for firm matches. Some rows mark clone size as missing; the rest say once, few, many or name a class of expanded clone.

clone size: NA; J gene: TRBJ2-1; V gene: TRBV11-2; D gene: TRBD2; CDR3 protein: CASSFRLAGVYNEQFF; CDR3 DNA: TGTGCCAGCAGCTTCCGGCTAGCGGGAGTTTACAATGAGCAGTTCTTC
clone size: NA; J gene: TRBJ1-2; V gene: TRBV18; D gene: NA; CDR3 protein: CASSPSKGYPNYGYTF; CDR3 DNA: TGTGCCAGCTCACCATCTAAAGGATACCCTAACTATGGCTACACCTTC
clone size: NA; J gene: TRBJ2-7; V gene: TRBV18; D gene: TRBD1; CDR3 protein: CASSQGQGRWIEQYF; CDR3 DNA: TGTGCCAGCTCTCAGGGACAGGGGAGGTGGATCGAGCAGTACTTC
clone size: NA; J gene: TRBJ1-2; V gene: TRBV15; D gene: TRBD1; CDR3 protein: CATSAQGNYGYTF; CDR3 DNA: TGTGCCACCAGCGCACAGGGGAACTATGGCTACACCTTC
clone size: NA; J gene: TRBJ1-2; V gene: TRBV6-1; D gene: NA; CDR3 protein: CASSEHGERYGYTF; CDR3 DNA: TGTGCCAGCAGTGAGCATGGGGAGCGCTATGGCTACACCTTC
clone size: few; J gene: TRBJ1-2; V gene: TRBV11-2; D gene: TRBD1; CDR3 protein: CASSVGQGAGAGYTF; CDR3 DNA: TGTGCCAGCAGCGTCGGACAGGGGGCAGGGGCTGGCTACACCTTC
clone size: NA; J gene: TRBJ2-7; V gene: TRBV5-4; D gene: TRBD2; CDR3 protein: CASSPGTSGRWNEQYF; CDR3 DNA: TGTGCCAGCAGCCCGGGGACTAGCGGGAGGTGGAACGAGCAGTACTTC
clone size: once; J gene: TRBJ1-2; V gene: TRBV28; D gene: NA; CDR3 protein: CASSARYGYTF; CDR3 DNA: TGTGCCAGCAGTGCCAGATATGGCTACACCTTC
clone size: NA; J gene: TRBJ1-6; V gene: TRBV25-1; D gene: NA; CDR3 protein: CASSAGASPLHF; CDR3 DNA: TGTGCCAGCAGCGCGGGCGCTTCACCCCTCCACTTT
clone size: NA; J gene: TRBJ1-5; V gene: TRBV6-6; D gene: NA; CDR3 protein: CASSYLQGEAQPQHF; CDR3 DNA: TGTGCCAGCAGTTACCTTCAAGGGGAAGCGCAGCCCCAGCATTTT
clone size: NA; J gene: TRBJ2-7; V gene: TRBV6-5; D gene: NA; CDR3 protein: CASSRVGWEQYF; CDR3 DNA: TGTGCCAGCAGCAGGGTGGGTTGGGAGCAGTACTTC
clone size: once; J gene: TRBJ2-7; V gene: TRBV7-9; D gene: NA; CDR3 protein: CASSLIGTYEQYF; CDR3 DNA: TGTGCCAGCAGCTTAATCGGTACCTACGAGCAGTACTTC
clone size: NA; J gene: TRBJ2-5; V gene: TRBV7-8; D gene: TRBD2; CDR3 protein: CASSLGGGRVETQYF; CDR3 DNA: TGTGCCAGCAGCTTAGGCGGCGGGAGGGTAGAGACCCAGTACTTC
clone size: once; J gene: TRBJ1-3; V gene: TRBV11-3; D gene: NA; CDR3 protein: CASSLVEGDSGNTIYF; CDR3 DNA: TGTGCCAGCAGCTTAGTTGAGGGAGACTCTGGAAACACCATATATTTT